This T cell receptor beta chain was captured in a study of long-term antiretroviral therapy in people with HIV. A v3.0 immunoSEQ assay was performed at survey level. The method was immunoSEQ multiplex PCR; TCRdb's version includes in-frame clones alone and lacks a portion of them. Of some 29,000 clones in the sample, roughly 98% were seen once. Germline assignment: CDR1 MNHEY and CDR2 SMNVEV (reference sequence). V was cut by 3 bases and J by 7 bases, with 13 bases left in between. The CDR3 spans 13 residues. This chain links TRBV27 with TRBJ2-7; the D gene is possibly TRBD1 (6 bases). This TCR was recovered from a man between 25 and 39 years old with HIV. The specimen comprised unsorted PBMCs, sampled 7.6 years after starting antiretroviral therapy. The CDR3 DNA is TGTGCCAGCAGTTTGGGACACCCTGGAGAGCAGTACTTC. Its protein is CASSLGHPGEQYF.